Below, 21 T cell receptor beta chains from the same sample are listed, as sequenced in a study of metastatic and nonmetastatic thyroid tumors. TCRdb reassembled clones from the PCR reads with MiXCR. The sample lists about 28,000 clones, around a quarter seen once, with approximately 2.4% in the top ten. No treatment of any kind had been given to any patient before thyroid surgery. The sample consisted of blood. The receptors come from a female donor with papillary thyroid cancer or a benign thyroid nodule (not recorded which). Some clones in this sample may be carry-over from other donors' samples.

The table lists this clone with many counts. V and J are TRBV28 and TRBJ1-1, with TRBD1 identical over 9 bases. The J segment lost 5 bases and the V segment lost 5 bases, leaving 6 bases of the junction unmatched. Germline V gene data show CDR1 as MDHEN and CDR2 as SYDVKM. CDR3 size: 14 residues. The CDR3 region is CASSKWDRETEAFF. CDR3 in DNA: TGTGCCAGCAGTAAATGGGACAGGGAAACTGAAGCTTTCTTT.

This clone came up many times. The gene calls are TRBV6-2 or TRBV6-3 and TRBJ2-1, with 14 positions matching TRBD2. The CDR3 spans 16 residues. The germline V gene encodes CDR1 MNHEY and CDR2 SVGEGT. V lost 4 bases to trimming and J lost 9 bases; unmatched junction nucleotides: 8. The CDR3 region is CASSSPGLAGEAEQFF. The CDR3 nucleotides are TGTGCCAGCAGTTCCCCGGGACTAGCGGGAGAAGCTGAGCAGTTCTTC.

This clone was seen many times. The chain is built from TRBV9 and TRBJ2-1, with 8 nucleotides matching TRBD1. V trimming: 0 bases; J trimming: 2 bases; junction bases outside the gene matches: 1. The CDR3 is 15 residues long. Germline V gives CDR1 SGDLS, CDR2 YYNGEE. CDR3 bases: TGTGCCAGCAGCGTAGAACAGGGGGCCTACAATGAGCAGTTCTTC. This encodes CASSVEQGAYNEQFF.

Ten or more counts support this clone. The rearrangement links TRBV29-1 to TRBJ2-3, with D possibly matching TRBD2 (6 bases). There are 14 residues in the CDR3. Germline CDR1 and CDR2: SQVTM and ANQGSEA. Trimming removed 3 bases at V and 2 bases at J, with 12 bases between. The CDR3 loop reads CSVEVGRTTDTQYF. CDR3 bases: TGCAGCGTTGAGGTCGGGAGAACCACAGATACGCAGTATTTT.

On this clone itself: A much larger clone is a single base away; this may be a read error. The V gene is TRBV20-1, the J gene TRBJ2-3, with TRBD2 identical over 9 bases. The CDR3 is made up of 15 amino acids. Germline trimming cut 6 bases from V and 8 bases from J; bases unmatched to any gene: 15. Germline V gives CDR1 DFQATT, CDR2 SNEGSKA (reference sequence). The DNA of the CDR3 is TGCAGTGCCCGGACTAGCGAGATGGCTCCGTCTACGCAGTATTTT. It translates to CSARTSEMAPSTQYF.

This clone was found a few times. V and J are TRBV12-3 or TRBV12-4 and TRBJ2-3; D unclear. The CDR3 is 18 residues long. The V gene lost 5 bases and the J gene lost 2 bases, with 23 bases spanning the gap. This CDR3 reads CASSITGWLSANTDTQYF. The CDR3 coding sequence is TGTGCCAGCAGTATAACCGGGTGGCTATCGGCCAACACAGATACGCAGTATTTT.

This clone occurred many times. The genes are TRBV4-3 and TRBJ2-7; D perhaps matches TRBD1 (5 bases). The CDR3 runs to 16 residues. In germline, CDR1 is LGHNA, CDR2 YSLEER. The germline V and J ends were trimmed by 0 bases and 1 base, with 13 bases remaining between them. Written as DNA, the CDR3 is TGCGCCAGCAGCCAAGATCCAGGGATGGGTTCCTACGAGCAGTACTTC. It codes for CASSQDPGMGSYEQYF.

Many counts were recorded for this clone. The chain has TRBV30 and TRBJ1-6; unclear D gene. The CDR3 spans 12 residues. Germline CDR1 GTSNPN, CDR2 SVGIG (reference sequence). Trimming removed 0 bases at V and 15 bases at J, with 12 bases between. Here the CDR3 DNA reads TGTGCCTGGAGTGTCTCAGCACCGAGCCTCCACTTT. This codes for CAWSVSAPSLHF.

The CDR3 coding sequence is TGTGCCTGGAGCCCGACTAGAAGTGGGGCCGAGCAGTACTTC. Translating gives CAWSPTRSGAEQYF. The chain uses TRBV30 and TRBJ2-7, with a possible D match to TRBD2 (6 bases). Germline V lookup: CDR1 GTSNPN, CDR2 SVGIG (reference sequence). V was pared by 3 bases and J by 6 bases, with 18 bases between. CDR3 length equals 14 residues.

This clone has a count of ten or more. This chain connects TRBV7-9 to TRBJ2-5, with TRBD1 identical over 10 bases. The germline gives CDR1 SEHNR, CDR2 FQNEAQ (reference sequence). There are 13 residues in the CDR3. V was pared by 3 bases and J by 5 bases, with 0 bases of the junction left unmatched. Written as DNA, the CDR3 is TGTGCCAGCAGCTTGACAGGGGGCGAGACCCAGTACTTC. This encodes CASSLTGGETQYF. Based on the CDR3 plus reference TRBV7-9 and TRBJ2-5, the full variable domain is DTGVSQNPRHKITKRGQNVTFRCDPISEHNRLYWYRQTLGQGPEFLTYFQNEAQLEKSRLLSDRFSAERPKGSFSTLEIQRTEQGDSAMYLCASSLTGGETQYFGPGTRLLVL.

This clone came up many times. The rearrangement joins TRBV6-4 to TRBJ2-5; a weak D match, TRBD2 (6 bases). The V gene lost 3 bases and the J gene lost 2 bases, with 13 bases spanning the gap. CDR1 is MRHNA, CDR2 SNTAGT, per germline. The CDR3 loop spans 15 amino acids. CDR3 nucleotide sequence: TGTGCCAGCAGTGAATCGGGAGAGGGGCAAGAGACCCAGTACTTC. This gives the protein CASSESGEGQETQYF.

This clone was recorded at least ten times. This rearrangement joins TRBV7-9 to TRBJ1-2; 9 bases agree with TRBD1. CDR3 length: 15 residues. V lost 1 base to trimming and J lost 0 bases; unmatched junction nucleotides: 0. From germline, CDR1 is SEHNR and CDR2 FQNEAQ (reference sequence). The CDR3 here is CASSLGTGANYGYTF. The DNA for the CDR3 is TGTGCCAGCAGCTTAGGGACAGGGGCTAACTATGGCTACACCTTC.

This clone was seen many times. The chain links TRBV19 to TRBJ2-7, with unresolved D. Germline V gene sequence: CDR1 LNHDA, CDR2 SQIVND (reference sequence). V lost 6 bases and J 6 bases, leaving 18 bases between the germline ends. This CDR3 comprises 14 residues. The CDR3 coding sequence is TGTGCCAGTAGAAAGAGCGAGCCCTCTGTCGAGCAGTACTTC. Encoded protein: CASRKSEPSVEQYF.

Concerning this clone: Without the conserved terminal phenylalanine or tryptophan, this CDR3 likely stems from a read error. The CDR3 loop reads CASSPGAGTGELFL. DNA of the CDR3: TGTGCCAGTTCTCCAGGGGCAGGCACTGGGGAGCTGTTTTTG. The chain recombines TRBV19 with TRBJ2-2; D perhaps matches TRBD1 (6 bases). Germline V gene lookup returns CDR1 LNHDA and CDR2 SQIVND (reference sequence). V was trimmed by 8 bases and J by 8 bases, leaving 18 bases between them. This CDR3 has 14 residues.

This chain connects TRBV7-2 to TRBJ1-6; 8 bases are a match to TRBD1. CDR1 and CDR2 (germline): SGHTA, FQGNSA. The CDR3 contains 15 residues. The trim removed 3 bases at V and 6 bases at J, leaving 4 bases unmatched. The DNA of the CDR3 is TGTGCCAGCAGCTTGTGGGGACAGGTTAATTCACCCCTCCACTTT. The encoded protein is CASSLWGQVNSPLHF.

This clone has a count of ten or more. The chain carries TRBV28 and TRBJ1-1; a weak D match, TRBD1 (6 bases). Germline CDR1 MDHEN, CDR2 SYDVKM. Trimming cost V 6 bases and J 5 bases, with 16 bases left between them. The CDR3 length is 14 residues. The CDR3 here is CASRSGGAFTEAFF. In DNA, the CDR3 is TGTGCCAGCAGATCGGGGGGCGCATTTACTGAAGCTTTCTTT.

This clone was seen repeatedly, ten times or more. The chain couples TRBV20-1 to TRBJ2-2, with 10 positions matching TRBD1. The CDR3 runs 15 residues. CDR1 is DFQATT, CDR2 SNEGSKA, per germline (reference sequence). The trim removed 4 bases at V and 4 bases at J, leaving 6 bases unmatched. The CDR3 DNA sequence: TGCAGTGCTACCCGACAGGGGGCTGGCACCGGGGAGCTGTTTTTT. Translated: CSATRQGAGTGELFF.

CDR3 loop: CASRGEDTQYF. The CDR3 nucleotides are TGCGCCAGCAGAGGGGAAGATACGCAGTATTTT. This chain connects TRBV5-1 to TRBJ2-3, with D possibly TRBD1 on 5 matching bases. The length of the CDR3 is 11 residues. The V and J ends lost 5 bases and 5 bases respectively, with 6 bases between them. Germline V gene lookup returns CDR1 SGHRS and CDR2 YFSETQ.

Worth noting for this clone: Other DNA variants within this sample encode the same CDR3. The CDR3 sequence: CAISDPSLRQAQNRPQHF. CDR3 bases: TGTGCCATCAGTGACCCCTCACTGAGACAGGCACAGAACCGGCCCCAGCATTTT. This rearrangement joins TRBV10-3 to TRBJ1-5; weak D call: TRBD1 (6 bases). In germline, CDR1 is ENHRY, CDR2 SYGVKD. The CDR3 contains 18 residues. V was clipped by 3 bases and J by 9 bases, with 27 bases between them.

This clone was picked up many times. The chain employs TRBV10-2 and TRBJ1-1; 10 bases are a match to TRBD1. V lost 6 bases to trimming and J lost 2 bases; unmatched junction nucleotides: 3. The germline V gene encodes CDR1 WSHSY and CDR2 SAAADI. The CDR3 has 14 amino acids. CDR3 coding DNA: TGCGCCAGCAGGACAGGGGGCGATAACACTGAAGCTTTCTTT. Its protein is CASRTGGDNTEAFF.

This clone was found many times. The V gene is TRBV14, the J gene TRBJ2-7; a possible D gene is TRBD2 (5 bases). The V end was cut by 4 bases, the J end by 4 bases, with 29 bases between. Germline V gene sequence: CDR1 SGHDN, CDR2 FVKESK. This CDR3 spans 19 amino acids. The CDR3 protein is CASSRRVARLSIYGYEQYF. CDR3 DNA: TGTGCCAGCAGCCGAAGGGTAGCGCGACTTTCGATTTACGGATACGAGCAGTACTTC.